This entry describes one T cell receptor beta chain. Its antigen specificity is not known. No much larger clonotype is one base removed from it; base qualities were not supplied. The data originate from a study of blood T cell repertoires in COVID-19 (dated by TCRdb to 2019 to 2021). Study-wide context: The collaborator samples originated in the United States, Italy and Spain and spanned the acute and convalescent phases of COVID-19. The repertoires were released in a freely available public database intended as a resource for research on the immune response to SARS-CoV-2. The prospective study material was composed of cDNA or gDNA derived from T cells, B-cell-depleted T cells, or PBMCs. The dataset comprised deeply sampled blood TCRbeta repertoires from subjects exposed to, actively infected with, or recovered from COVID-19. Where HLA class I and class II types were available, the types were taken from metadata supplied by the sample provider, not from assay-based typing. The samples were drawn from two sources: the first 160 participants of the ongoing ImmuneRACE study, and 1,254 subjects contributed by 6 global collaborators. Nearly every sample came with metadata listing a de-identified subject ID, COVID-19 status, age in years and sex.

Study-level results and caveats: Clinical and demographic metadata were provided uncurated, with the amount varying by source and participant.

The immunoSEQ Assay, a bias-controlled multiplex PCR, was used to amplify TCRbeta CDR3 regions from genomic DNA. The authors' analysis ran thus. The number of nucleated cells in each sample was estimated from the amplification of reference gene primers within the assay. To quantify the absolute abundance of each unique TCRbeta CDR3 rearrangement, sequence reads were collapsed and filtered. For each sample, productive Simpson clonality was calculated as the square root of Simpson's diversity index over productive rearrangements. The immuneACCESS repertoire file appears here via TCRdb, limited to in-frame rearrangements. These files lack a portion of the clones; in checked studies, under half of the deficit traces to unresolved V genes, and the cause of the others is not known. Clone size and V and J calls were adopted from that table, with D and trimming inferred from the DNA. The sample has about 120,000 clones on record, roughly 83% of them singletons. The top ten hold around 0.77% of the sample.

Whole blood was collected in K2EDTA tubes by collaborating institutions according to the institutions' own protocols. For TCRbeta analysis, collaborators shipped samples as frozen whole blood, isolated PBMCs, or DNA extracted from either of those sample types. Deletion took 0 bases off V and 6 bases off J, with a span of 16 bases between the germline ends. Counted from cysteine to phenylalanine, this CDR3 has 16 amino acids. Only the CDR3 part of the read is kept: 48 bases, read in frame from the first base. The germline V gene sets CDR1 to SNHLY and CDR2 to FYNNEI. This TCR came from an older woman with acute or convalescent COVID-19. Material for sequencing was peripheral blood. The V and J genes are TRBV2 and TRBJ2-3; TRBD2 is a weak D gene call, 6 bases matching. The CDR3 is CASSEALPGEVDTQYF. The base sequence is TGTGCCAGCAGTGAAGCGCTTCCGGGGGAGGTCGATACGCAGTATTTT.